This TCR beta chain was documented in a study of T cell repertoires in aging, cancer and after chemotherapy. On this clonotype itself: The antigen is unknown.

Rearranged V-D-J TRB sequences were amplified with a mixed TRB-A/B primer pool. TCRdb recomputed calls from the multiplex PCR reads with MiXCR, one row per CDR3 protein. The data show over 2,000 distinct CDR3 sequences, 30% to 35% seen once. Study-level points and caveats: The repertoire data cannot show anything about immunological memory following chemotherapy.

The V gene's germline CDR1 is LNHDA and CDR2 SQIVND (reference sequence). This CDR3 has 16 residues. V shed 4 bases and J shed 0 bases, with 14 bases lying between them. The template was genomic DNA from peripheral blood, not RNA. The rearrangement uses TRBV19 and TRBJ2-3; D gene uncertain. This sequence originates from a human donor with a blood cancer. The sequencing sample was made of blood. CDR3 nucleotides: TGTGCCAGTAGTACGGTTAAGGGTTCTAGCACAGATACGCAGTATTTT. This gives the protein CASSTVKGSSTDTQYF.